This T cell receptor beta chain was documented in a study of T cell repertoires in cytomegalovirus infection. Study at large: A matching HLA type, together with CMV infection, was signaled by public TCR beta signatures.

This clonotype was counted many times. Its target is unknown. V was clipped by 5 bases and J by 5 bases; unmatched bases: 7. There are 15 residues in the CDR3. Per the germline V gene, CDR1 is SGHTA and CDR2 is FQGNSA. Overall study results and limits: CMV-specific TCR beta clonotypes restricted by HLA-C were the ones dominating the ex vivo response. Totalled public TCR beta family frequency picked out people who carried CMV plus the relevant HLA.

Each CDR3 protein gets one entry after TCRdb re-called the reads with MiXCR. The top ten hold about an eighth of the sample, which has around 450,000 distinct CDR3 sequences, 25% to 40% seen once. The rearrangement joins TRBV7-2 to TRBJ2-7; 12 positions agree with TRBD2. This receptor was obtained from a human donor in good health (CMV status not recorded). Some clones in this sample may be carry-over from other donors' samples. Sequencing used PBMCs. CDR3 nucleotide sequence: TGTGCCAGCAGCCCGCTAGCGGGGGGGCCCAACGAGCAGTACTTC. This codes for CASSPLAGGPNEQYF.